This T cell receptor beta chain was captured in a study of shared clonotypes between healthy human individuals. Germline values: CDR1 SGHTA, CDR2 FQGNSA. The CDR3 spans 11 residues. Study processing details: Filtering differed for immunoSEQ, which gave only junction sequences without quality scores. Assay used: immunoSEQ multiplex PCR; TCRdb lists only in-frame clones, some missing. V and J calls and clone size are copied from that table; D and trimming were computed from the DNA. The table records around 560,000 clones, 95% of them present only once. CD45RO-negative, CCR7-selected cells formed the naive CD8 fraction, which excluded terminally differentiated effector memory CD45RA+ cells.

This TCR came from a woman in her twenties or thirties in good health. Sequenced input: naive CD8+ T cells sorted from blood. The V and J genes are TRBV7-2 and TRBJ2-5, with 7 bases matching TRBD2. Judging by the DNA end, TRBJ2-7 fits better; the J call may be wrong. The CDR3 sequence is CASRGGDEQYF. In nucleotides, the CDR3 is TGTGCCAGCAGGGGGGGGGACGAGCAGTACTTC.